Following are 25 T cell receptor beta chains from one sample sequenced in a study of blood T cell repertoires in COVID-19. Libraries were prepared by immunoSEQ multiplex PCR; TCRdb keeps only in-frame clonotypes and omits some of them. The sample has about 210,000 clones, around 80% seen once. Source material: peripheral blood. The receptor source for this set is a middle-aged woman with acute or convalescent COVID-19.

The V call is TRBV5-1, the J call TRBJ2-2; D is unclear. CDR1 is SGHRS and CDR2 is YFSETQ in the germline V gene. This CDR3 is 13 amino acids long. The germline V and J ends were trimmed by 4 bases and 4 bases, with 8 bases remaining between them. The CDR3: CASSPWATGELFF. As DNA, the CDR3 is TGCGCCAGCAGCCCCTGGGCCACCGGGGAGCTGTTTTTT.

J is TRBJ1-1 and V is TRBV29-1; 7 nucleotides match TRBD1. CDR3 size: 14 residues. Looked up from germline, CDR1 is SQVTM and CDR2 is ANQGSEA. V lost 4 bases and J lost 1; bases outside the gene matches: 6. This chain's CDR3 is CSVVDSGGNTEAFF. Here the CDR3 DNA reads TGCAGCGTTGTTGATTCAGGGGGGAACACTGAAGCTTTCTTT.

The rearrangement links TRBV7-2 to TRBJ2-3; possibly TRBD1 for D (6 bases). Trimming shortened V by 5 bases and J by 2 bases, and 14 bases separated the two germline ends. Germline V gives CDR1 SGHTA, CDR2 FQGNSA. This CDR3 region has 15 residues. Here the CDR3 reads CASSRRDTNTDTQYF. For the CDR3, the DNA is TGTGCCAGCAGCCGCCGGGACACCAACACAGATACGCAGTATTTT. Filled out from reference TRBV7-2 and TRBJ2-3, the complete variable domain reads GAGVSQSPSNKVTEKGKDVELRCDPISGHTALYWYRQSLGQGLEFLIYFQGNSAPDKSGLPSDRFSAERTGGSVSTLTIQRTQQEDSAVYLCASSRRDTNTDTQYFGPGTRLTVL.

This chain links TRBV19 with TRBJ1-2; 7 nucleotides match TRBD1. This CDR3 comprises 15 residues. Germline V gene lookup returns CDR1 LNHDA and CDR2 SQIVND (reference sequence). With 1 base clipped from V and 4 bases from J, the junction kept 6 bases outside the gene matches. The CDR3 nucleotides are TGTGCCAGTAGTATAGCTGGAGGGGGCGGCTATGGCTACACCTTC. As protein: CASSIAGGGGYGYTF.

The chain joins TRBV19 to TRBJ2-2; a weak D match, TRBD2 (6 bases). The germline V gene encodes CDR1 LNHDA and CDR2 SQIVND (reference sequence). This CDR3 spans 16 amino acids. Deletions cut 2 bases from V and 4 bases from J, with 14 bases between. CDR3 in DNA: TGTGCCAGTAGTATATTCGGGGGATTCGGCACCGGGGAGCTGTTTTTT. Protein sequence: CASSIFGGFGTGELFF.

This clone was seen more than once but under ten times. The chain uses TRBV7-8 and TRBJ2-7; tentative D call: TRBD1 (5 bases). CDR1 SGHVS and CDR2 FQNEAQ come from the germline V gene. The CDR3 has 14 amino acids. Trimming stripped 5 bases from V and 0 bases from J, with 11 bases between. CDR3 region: CASSARQSSYEQYF. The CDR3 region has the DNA TGTGCCAGCAGCGCGAGACAGAGCTCCTACGAGCAGTACTTC.

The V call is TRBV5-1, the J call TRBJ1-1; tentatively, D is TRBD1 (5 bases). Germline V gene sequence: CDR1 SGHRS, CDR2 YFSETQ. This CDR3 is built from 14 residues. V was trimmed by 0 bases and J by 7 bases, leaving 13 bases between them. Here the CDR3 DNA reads TGCGCCAGCAGCTTGGAGCTGGGGGGGGTTGAAGCTTTCTTT. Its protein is CASSLELGGVEAFF.

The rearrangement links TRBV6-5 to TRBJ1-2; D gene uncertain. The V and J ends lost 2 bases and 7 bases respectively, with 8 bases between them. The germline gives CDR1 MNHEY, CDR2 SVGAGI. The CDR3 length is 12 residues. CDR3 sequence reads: CASSYGQTGYTF. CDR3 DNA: TGTGCCAGCAGTTACGGGCAGACTGGCTACACCTTC.

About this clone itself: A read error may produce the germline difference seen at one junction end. The CDR3 nucleotides read TGCGCCAGCAGCTTGTCAGGGGCCCCTGACGCTTTCTTT. It is translated as CASSLSGAPDAFF. The chain carries TRBV5-1 and TRBJ1-1, with D tentatively TRBD1 (6 bases). In germline, CDR1 is SGHRS, CDR2 YFSETQ. The CDR3 has 13 amino acids.

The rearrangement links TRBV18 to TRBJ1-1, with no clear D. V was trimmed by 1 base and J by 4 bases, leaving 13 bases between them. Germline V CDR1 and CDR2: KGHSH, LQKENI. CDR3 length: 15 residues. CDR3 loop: CASSPLGVEGTEAFF. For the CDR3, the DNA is TGTGCCAGCTCACCACTTGGGGTAGAGGGCACTGAAGCTTTCTTT.

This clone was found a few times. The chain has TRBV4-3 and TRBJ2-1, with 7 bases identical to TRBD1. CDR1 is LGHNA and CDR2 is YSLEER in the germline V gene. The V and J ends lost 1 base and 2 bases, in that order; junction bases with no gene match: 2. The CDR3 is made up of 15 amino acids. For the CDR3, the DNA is TGCGCCAGCAGCCAAGGAGGGGGCACCTACAATGAGCAGTTCTTC. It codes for CASSQGGGTYNEQFF.

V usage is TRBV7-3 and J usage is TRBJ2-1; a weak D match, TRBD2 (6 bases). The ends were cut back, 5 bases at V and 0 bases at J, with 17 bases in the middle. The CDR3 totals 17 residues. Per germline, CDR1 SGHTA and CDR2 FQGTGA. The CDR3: CASSPEGSGSSYNEQFF. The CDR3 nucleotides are TGTGCCAGCAGCCCCGAGGGGTCCGGGAGCTCCTACAATGAGCAGTTCTTC. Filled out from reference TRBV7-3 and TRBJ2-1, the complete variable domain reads GAGVSQTPSNKVTEKGKYVELRCDPISGHTALYWYRQSLGQGPEFLIYFQGTGAADDSGLPNDRFFAVRPEGSVSTLKIQRTERGDSAVYLCASSPEGSGSSYNEQFFGPGTRLTVL.

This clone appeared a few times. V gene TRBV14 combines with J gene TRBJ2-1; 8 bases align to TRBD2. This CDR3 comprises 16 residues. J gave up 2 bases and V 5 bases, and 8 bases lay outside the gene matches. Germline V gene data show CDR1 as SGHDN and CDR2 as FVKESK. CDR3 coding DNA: TGTGCCAGCAGCAAAGTAGCGGGGAAGGCCTACAATGAGCAGTTCTTC. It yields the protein CASSKVAGKAYNEQFF.

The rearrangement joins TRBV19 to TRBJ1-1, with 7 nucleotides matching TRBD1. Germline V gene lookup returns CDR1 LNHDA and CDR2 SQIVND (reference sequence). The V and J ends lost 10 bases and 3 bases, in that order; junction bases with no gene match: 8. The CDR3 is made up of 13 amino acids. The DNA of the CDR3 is TGTGCCACCTCCCTCGGGACAGACACTGAAGCTTTCTTT. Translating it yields CATSLGTDTEAFF.

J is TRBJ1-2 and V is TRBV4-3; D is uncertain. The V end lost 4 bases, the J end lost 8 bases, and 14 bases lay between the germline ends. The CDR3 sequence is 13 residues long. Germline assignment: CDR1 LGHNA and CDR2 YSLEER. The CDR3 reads CASSRRWGEGYTF. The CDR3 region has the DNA TGCGCCAGCAGCCGTCGGTGGGGAGAAGGCTACACCTTC.

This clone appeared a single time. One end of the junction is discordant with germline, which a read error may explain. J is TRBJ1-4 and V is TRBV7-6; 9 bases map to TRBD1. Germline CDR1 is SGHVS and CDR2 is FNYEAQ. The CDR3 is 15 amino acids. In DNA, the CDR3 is TGTGCCAGCAGCCTCCGTCCCGGGACAGGGATAGGGCAGGTTTTT. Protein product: CASSLRPGTGIGQVF.

CDR3 protein: CASSPQRGAGANVLTF. In nucleotides, the CDR3 is TGCGCCAGCAGCCCACAGCGGGGAGCTGGGGCCAACGTCCTGACTTTC. The chain combines TRBV5-1 with TRBJ2-6; 7 bases match TRBD2. Germline CDR1 SGHRS, CDR2 YFSETQ. The CDR3 spans 16 residues. The V and J ends lost 4 bases and 2 bases, in that order; junction bases with no gene match: 6.

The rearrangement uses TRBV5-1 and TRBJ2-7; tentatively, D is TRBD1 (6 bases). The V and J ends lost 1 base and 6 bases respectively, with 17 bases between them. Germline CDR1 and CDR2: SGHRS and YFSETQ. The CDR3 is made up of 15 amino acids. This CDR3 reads CASSLSTAGVAEQYF. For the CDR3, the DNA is TGCGCCAGCAGCTTGTCGACAGCAGGGGTTGCCGAGCAGTACTTC.

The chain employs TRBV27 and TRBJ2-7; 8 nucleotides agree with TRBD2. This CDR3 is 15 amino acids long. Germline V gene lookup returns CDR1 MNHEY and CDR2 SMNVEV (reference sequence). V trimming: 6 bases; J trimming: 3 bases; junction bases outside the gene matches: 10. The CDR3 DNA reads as TGTGCCAGCAGCTTGGGTCTTAGCGGGATCTACGAGCAGTACTTC. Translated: CASSLGLSGIYEQYF.

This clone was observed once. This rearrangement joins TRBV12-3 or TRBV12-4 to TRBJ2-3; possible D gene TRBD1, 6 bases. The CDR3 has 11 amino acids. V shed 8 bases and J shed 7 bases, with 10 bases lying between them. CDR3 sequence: CASRTGNTQYF. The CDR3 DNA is TGTGCCAGCCGCACAGGGAATACGCAGTATTTT.

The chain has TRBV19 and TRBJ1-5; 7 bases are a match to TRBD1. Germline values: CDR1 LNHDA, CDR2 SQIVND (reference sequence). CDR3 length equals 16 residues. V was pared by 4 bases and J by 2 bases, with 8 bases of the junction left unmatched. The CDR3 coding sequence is TGTGCCAGTAGTACTCGACAGGGCCCAGGCAATCAGCCCCAGCATTTT. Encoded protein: CASSTRQGPGNQPQHF.

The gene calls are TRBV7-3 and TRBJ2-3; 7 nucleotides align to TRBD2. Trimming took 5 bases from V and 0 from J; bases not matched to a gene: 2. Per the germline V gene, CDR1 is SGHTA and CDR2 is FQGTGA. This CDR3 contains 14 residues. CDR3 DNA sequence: TGTGCCAGCAGCGGGGGGGATAGCACAGATACGCAGTATTTT. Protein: CASSGGDSTDTQYF.

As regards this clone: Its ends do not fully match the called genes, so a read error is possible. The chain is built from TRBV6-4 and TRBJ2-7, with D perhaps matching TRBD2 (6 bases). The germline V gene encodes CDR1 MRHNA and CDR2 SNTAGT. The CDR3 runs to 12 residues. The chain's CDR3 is CAGSERRDEQYF. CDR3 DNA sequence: TGTGCCGGCAGTGAAAGGAGGGACGAGCAGTACTTC.

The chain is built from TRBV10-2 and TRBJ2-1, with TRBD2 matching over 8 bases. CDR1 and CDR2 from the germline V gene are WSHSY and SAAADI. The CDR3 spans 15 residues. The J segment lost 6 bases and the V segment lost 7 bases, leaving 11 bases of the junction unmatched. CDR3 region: CASNRGLGLGNEQFF. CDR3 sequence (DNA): TGCGCCAGCAACCGGGGACTAGGACTGGGCAATGAGCAGTTCTTC.

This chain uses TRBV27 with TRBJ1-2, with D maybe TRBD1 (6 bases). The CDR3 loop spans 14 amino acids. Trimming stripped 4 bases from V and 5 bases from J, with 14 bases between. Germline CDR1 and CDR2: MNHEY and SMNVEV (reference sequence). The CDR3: CASSSQGDWYGYTF. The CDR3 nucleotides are TGTGCCAGCAGTTCACAGGGAGATTGGTATGGCTACACCTTC.